The clone carrying this T cell receptor (beta chain) was seen only once. Its antigen remains unidentified. Germline CDR1 and CDR2: MNHEY and SVGAGI. V shed 2 bases and J shed 2 bases, with 7 bases lying between them. The CDR3 length is 13 residues. The sample originates from a study of PD-1 blockade in classical Hodgkin lymphoma. Every one of the patients relapsed after autologous stem cell transplantation (brentuximab vedotin exposure was variable). Findings and limits, study-wide: Healthy donors reportedly exceeded newly diagnosed patients in baseline TCR diversity. Compared with baseline, CD4+ but not CD8+ TCR diversity had risen significantly by C4D1.

Only in-frame clones appear in the TCRdb table, and some are missing; sequencing was by immunoSEQ multiplex PCR. The sample records about 46,000 clones, around 70% being singletons. V is TRBV6-5 and J is TRBJ2-7; the D call may be TRBD1 or TRBD2 (5 bases each). The clonotype was recovered from a human donor with classical Hodgkin lymphoma. The starting material was peripheral blood mononuclear cells (PBMCs), obtained at baseline. CDR3: CASSYQGPYEQYF. CDR3 DNA sequence: TGTGCCAGCAGTTACCAGGGACCCTACGAGCAGTACTTC.